The next 15 T cell receptor beta chains were all read from a single sample in a study of T-cell reconstitution after alpha-beta-depleted transplantation in children. As it was prepared, the TCRbeta library received unique molecular identifiers. TCRdb passed the PCR reads through MiXCR, listing each CDR3 protein once. The sample records some 240,000 distinct CDR3 sequences, 9.7% being singletons. The sequencing used PBMCs from the stem cell graft donor, collected from the stem cell graft. The source is a human donor who donated a stem cell graft to a child with SCID.

This clonotype was recorded many times. V is TRBV9 and J is TRBJ2-7, with 8 bases lining up with TRBD1. CDR1 and CDR2 (germline): SGDLS, YYNGEE. This CDR3 comprises 14 residues. After removal of 4 bases from V and 2 bases from J, the junction contained 5 bases not matched to a gene. CDR3 sequence (DNA): TGTGCCAGCAGCCCCCGGACAGGGCCCTACGAGCAGTACTTC. It encodes CASSPRTGPYEQYF.

This clonotype was counted many times. This chain joins TRBV12-3 or TRBV12-4 and TRBJ1-1; a possible D gene is TRBD1 (5 bases). CDR3 length: 13 amino acids. Trimming removed 7 bases at V and 4 bases at J, with 13 bases between. The CDR3 loop reads CASIGRDGTEAFF. CDR3 bases: TGTGCCAGCATCGGCAGGGATGGCACTGAAGCTTTCTTT.

This clonotype was recorded many times. The V gene is TRBV7-6, the J gene TRBJ1-5; TRBD1 is a possible D gene (5 bases). The germline gives CDR1 SGHVS, CDR2 FNYEAQ. Trimming left V 5 bases short and J 4 bases short, with 9 bases between. CDR3 length: 13 residues. The CDR3 sequence: CASSADNNQPQHF. The DNA for the CDR3 is TGTGCCAGCAGCGCGGACAATAATCAGCCCCAGCATTTT.

At least ten counts were recorded for this clonotype. Here the CDR3 DNA reads TGCGCCAGCAGCTTGGCAGGGGACGACTACAATGAGCAGTTCTTC. It yields the protein CASSLAGDDYNEQFF. The chain links TRBV5-1 to TRBJ2-1; a possible D gene is TRBD1 (6 bases). This CDR3 comprises 15 residues. CDR1 is SGHRS and CDR2 is YFSETQ in the germline V gene. The germline V and J ends were trimmed by 0 bases and 3 bases, with 10 bases remaining between them.

Ten or more counts support this clonotype. The V gene is TRBV20-1, the J gene TRBJ1-4, with a possible D match to TRBD1 (5 bases). The germline V gene has CDR1 DFQATT and CDR2 SNEGSKA (reference sequence). This CDR3 region has 14 residues. Trimming removed 5 bases at V and 7 bases at J, with 17 bases between. The CDR3 sequence is CSAGDRRGGEKLFF. In DNA, the CDR3 is TGCAGTGCTGGGGACCGTAGGGGTGGTGAAAAACTGTTTTTT.

This clonotype was picked up many times. The chain links TRBV5-1 to TRBJ2-5, with D possibly TRBD2 on 5 matching bases. CDR1 and CDR2 from the germline V gene are SGHRS and YFSETQ. CDR3 size: 16 residues. V dropped 3 bases and J dropped 5 bases, with 20 bases sitting between them. DNA for the CDR3: TGCGCCAGCAGCTCAGGACTCCTTGAGACCGAGGAGACCCAGTACTTC. It codes for CASSSGLLETEETQYF.

This clonotype has a count of ten or more. The chain employs TRBV20-1 and TRBJ2-2; no clear D. V was trimmed by 6 bases and J by 3 bases, leaving 5 bases between them. The CDR3 loop spans 11 amino acids. The V gene's germline CDR1 is DFQATT and CDR2 SNEGSKA (reference sequence). The CDR3 bases are TGCAGTGCCAGTCACACCGGGGAGCTGTTTTTT. Encoded protein: CSASHTGELFF.

This clonotype was seen a handful of times. V and J are TRBV7-8 and TRBJ2-2; D may correspond to TRBD1 or TRBD2 (5 bases each). V was clipped by 8 bases and J by 1 base, with 17 bases between them. This CDR3 comprises 16 residues. Germline lookup yields CDR1 SGHVS and CDR2 FQNEAQ. CDR3 in DNA: TGTGCCAGCCAAGGGCTCGGGGCCCTGAACACCGGGGAGCTGTTTTTT. As protein: CASQGLGALNTGELFF.

This clonotype was found many times. This chain links TRBV15 with TRBJ1-5; TRBD1 matches at 10 bases. After removal of 1 base from V and 4 bases from J, the junction contained 7 bases not matched to a gene. Germline-derived CDR1 and CDR2 are LNHNV and YYDKDF (reference sequence). The CDR3 is 17 residues long. The CDR3 protein is CATSRGLGQGDNQPQHF. The CDR3 DNA reads TGTGCCACCAGCAGAGGGTTAGGACAGGGGGATAATCAGCCCCAGCATTTT.

This clonotype occurred a few times. The chain joins TRBV18 to TRBJ2-1, with D perhaps assigned TRBD1 or TRBD2 (5 bases each). Deletions cut 5 bases from V and 1 base from J, with 12 bases between. Germline CDR1 reads KGHSH; CDR2 reads LQKENI. The CDR3 spans 15 residues. The CDR3 sequence is CASSAWGLSYNEQFF. Written as DNA, the CDR3 is TGTGCCAGCTCAGCGTGGGGGTTATCCTACAATGAGCAGTTCTTC.

There are many counts of this clonotype. In DNA form, the CDR3 reads TGTGCCAGCAGCCAAGAGGGTGGGAGCTCCTACGAGCAGTACTTC. Protein product: CASSQEGGSSYEQYF. The genes are TRBV3-1 and TRBJ2-7; D is perhaps TRBD2 (5 bases). Trimming left V 0 bases short and J 0 bases short, with 9 bases between. The germline V gene has CDR1 LGHDT and CDR2 YNNKEL (reference sequence). The CDR3 runs to 15 residues.

Many counts were recorded for this clonotype. The rearrangement joins TRBV7-9 to TRBJ1-5, with unresolved D. Looked up from germline, CDR1 is SEHNR and CDR2 is FQNEAQ (reference sequence). Trimming left V 4 bases short and J 2 bases short, with 12 bases between. The CDR3 consists of 15 residues. CDR3 residues: CASSSGRTGNQPQHF. The DNA for the CDR3 is TGTGCCAGCAGCTCAGGAAGGACGGGCAATCAGCCCCAGCATTTT.

This clonotype was recorded many times. J is TRBJ2-7 and V is TRBV28; 14 nucleotides line up with TRBD2. Per the germline V gene, CDR1 is MDHEN and CDR2 is SYDVKM. V trimming: 3 bases; J trimming: 2 bases; junction bases outside the gene matches: 6. The CDR3 length is 17 residues. The CDR3 loop is CASSFLTSGGDAYEQYF. Written as DNA, the CDR3 is TGTGCCAGCAGTTTCTTGACTAGCGGGGGGGATGCCTACGAGCAGTACTTC.

This clonotype was detected ten times or more. The CDR3 DNA reads as TGTGCCAGCAGCCCCCACCCCGCTGGAAACACCATATATTTT. This sequence encodes CASSPHPAGNTIYF. The chain has TRBV7-9 and TRBJ1-3; D remains unclear. The CDR3 totals 14 residues. In germline, CDR1 is SEHNR, CDR2 FQNEAQ (reference sequence). The V end was cut by 5 bases, the J end by 2 bases, with 10 bases between.

This clonotype was seen only a few times. The chain couples TRBV5-1 to TRBJ2-3; 9 nucleotides agree with TRBD1. The V gene's germline CDR1 is SGHRS and CDR2 YFSETQ. The CDR3 length is 15 residues. V lost 5 bases and J lost 3; bases outside the gene matches: 7. DNA for the CDR3: TGCGCCAGCAGTCGTACAGGGGGCCCGACAGATACGCAGTATTTT. Protein sequence: CASSRTGGPTDTQYF.